This T cell receptor beta chain came from a study of cytomegalovirus exposure and HLA in healthy donors (dated by TCRdb to about 2017). Concerning the study at large: In an earlier analysis of under 600 of the donors, less than 350 Gb of sequence data and 90 million to 120 million unique TCR beta sequences from roughly 200 million T cells were reported. An early release that covered fewer than 750 HLA-typed donors contained around 300 gigabases of sequencing data and 75 million to 100 million unique TCR sequences. Among the roughly 430 genotyped donors, around 81% belonged to the genetic ancestry cluster associated with self-reported Caucasian donors. The study aimed to test whether signatures of past pathogen exposure could be identified by cataloging public T cell receptors. The study profiled the T cell repertoires of 550 to 700 subjects by immunosequencing and related them to cytomegalovirus serostatus. A separate validation cohort of 90 to 150 different subjects was used in addition to the roughly 700-subject first cohort. To predict cytomegalovirus infection status, the study combined high-throughput TCR immunosequencing, statistical association of individual TCRs with disease status, and machine learning. In a later analysis, previously published TCR beta repertoires from 550 to 750 donors were re-analyzed and high-resolution HLA genotyping was added so that TCR occurrence patterns could be studied. In the later analysis, no new phenotypic data were used to find candidate immune exposures; instead, reliance was placed on TCR beta sequences and their occurrence across donors. To decide whether each TCR beta V gene segment behaved as functional or pseudogenic, an earlier analysis of some 600 of the donors relied on high-throughput TCR beta sequencing. Donor age, sex, ethnicity and CMV serostatus were collected together with the repertoire data. A later genetic analysis used genome-wide SNP genotypes for about 60% of the roughly 670 donors, treating that subset as a discovery cohort. All discovery cohort repertoires had been generated using a single sequencing platform. HLA typing included class I and class II loci at four-digit resolution. Typing coverage differed by locus: A, B, C, DRB1 and DQB1 were typed in roughly 620-640 donors, DQA1 in 500 to 550, DPA1 in 600 to 610, and DPB1 in approximately 450. A few DR-DQ haplotypes were handled as single units for association and clustering because linkage in the cohort was strong. Among 350 to 400 genotyped donors of the cohort, an average of about 240,000 unique TCR beta nucleotide sequences were sequenced per donor, about a sixth of them non-productive.

Paper-wide results and their limitations: In a later analysis, the rate of TCR association differed among HLA loci, with DRB1 alleles having the most associated TCRs and HLA-C alleles having the fewest. A further reported finding was that TCR beta sequences accurately predicted the HLA-A and HLA-B alleles for most subjects in the first cohort. The classifier was reported to diagnose cytomegalovirus status with high specificity and sensitivity in both the original and validation cohorts. In an earlier analysis of some 540 of the donors, most TCR beta V segments appeared in productive rearrangements about 87% or about 30% of the time, broadly matching IMGT annotations. Linkage disequilibrium might explain the correlated functional status among segregating V segments, but an unknown experimental factor could not be ruled out. A few of the identified cytomegalovirus-associated TCR beta chains were confirmed in vitro to be specific for cytomegalovirus antigens. A total of about 150 TCR beta chains were listed by the study as associated with cytomegalovirus. Roughly uniform sequencing depth across donors was assumed in presence/absence analyses, although this assumption may not hold. Specific HLA alleles were associated with 15,000 to 20,000 TCR beta sequences at a false discovery rate of 0.05 in a later analysis. In a later genetic analysis, fewer N-insertions in productive TCRs were reported among donors in an Asian-associated ancestry cluster than the roughly 670-donor mean. Because the 87-base-pair reads could not distinguish some IMGT-functional V segments, including TRBV6-2 and TRBV6-3, those segments were excluded. A cluster of highly shared sequence variants was judged likely to be a technical artifact of the sequencing pipeline. It was suggested by the authors that the approach could potentially be generalized to other disease states and immunological phenotypes. A later analysis reported that several top co-occurrence clusters appeared linked to parvovirus B19, influenza, CMV and Epstein-Barr virus. Strong co-occurrence of HLA alleles, especially DR and DQ, made assigning TCR associations to individual alleles difficult. A later analysis found that most CMV-associated TCR beta chains appeared HLA-restricted, with HLA associations seemingly driven largely by CMV exposure. For the cohort, immune exposure information was limited to CMV serostatus. The earlier analysis of some 540 of the donors excluded some 15 rarely observed V segments, including chromosome 9 orphons, because counts were too low. While some public TCRs were present in many individuals, most TCR sequences turned up only very rarely across donors. Because some donors lacked HLA typing at each locus, the association tests relied only on the typed subset. A later genetic analysis associated a missense DCLRE1C variant with V-gene and J-gene trimming of TCR beta chains, and an independent cohort replicated the association. In this cohort, only TCR beta chains were sequenced, and detectable features were limited by the absence of alpha or paired-chain data. Compared with equally common non-associated chains, HLA-associated TCR beta chains in a later analysis were more clonally expanded and had lower generation probabilities.

Library construction relied on the immunoSEQ multiplex PCR assay. The multiplex PCR relied on a mix of 60 forward primers for TCR Vbeta segments and 13 reverse primers for TCR Jbeta segments. The CDR3 region of rearranged TCR beta genes was amplified from genomic DNA with a multiplex PCR assay. The Illumina HiSeq System was used to sequence the amplified TCR beta libraries as 87-base-pair reads. On the study's bioinformatics: A later analysis tallied roughly 80 million unique TCR beta chains across the 666 repertoires, and around 12 million of those chains were shared by two or more donors. Raw reads were error-corrected and collapsed into unique sequences by a nearest-neighbor algorithm in which closely related sequences were merged to remove PCR and sequencing errors. V, D and J gene segments were assigned by aligning CDR3 sequences to IMGT reference sequences. For a sequence to be retained, a match of at least six nucleotides was required to both a V gene segment and a J gene segment. Rearrangements were called productive when the CDR3 lacked stop codons and stayed in frame with V and J; all others were non-productive. CDR3 was defined according to IMGT convention as the region running from the second conserved V-encoded cysteine to the conserved J-encoded phenylalanine. In an earlier analysis of around 540 of the donors, sequences lacking an unambiguous match to a single V gene segment were excluded. An earlier analysis of a few hundred of the donors classified V segments as functional when productive rearrangements were above 56.7% and as segregating when the standard deviation between donors was above 5%. A statistical classification framework was developed to diagnose cytomegalovirus status using the catalog of TCR beta chain sequences. In a later analysis, V and J genes were assigned by comparing TCR nucleotide sequences against IMGT/GENE-DB human TR gene sequences. A later analysis assigned CDR3 sequences and most-parsimonious VDJ recombination scenarios with the TCRdist pipeline. A later analysis defined each TCR beta chain by its CDR3 amino acid sequence plus V-gene family, and excluded reads lacking a unique V-gene family. As a way to deal with suspected cross-contamination and a sequencing artifact, a later analysis dropped under 600 nucleotide sequences that were highly shared and had low generation probability. In a later analysis, a clonal expansion index for each public chain was calculated from normalized within-repertoire ranks of inferred template counts. Generation probabilities in a later analysis came from a VDJ recombination model fitted to out-of-frame rearrangements, and those results were checked against IGoR. Hypergeometric tests were used in a later analysis to score TCR-TCR, TCR-HLA and TCR-CMV co-occurrence, with a repertoire-size bias correction applied to the TCR pairs. In a later analysis, false discovery rates were estimated by permuting HLA or CMV assignments 20 times. In a later analysis, co-occurring TCRs were grouped with DBSCAN, and TCRdist sequence similarity was added when clustering was performed within HLA-allele-positive subsets. Co-occurrence clustering excluded repertoires with fewer than 30,000 or more than 120,000 public chains, plus five with anomalous nucleotide sharing. The source is immuneACCESS, and TCRdb retained only in-frame sequences with V and J called. Part of the clones is not carried over; for the studies checked, unresolved V genes explain less than half of this, and the remainder is unexplained. The V and J calls and clone size were taken over from that table, and D and trimming were inferred from the DNA. Here the sample has some 90,000 clones; approximately 70% occur a single time. Under 3% of the sample is held by the ten biggest clonotypes.

The cohort consisted of more than 650 healthy bone marrow donors. At the time of sampling, all cohort members were nominally healthy, though unrecorded immune exposures were likely present. The donor tested CMV seronegative and was one of the 352 seronegative cohort members. A peripheral blood sample was collected from each donor, and TCR beta sequencing was performed on peripheral blood mononuclear cells. The Qiagen DNeasy Blood Extraction Kit was used to extract genomic DNA from the blood cell samples. Relative to germline, V is 5 bases shorter and J is 8 bases shorter, with 21 bases between their ends. Based on the germline V gene, the CDR1 and CDR2 sequences are MNHEY and SVGAGI. The CDR3 sequence holds 15 residues, the cysteine and phenylalanine included. Just the 45-base CDR3 DNA is kept, in frame starting at base 1. Worth noting for this clone: No antigen is known for it. The record has no base qualities; no much larger clone is one base away.

This sequence uses TRBV6-5 and TRBJ1-2, with the D gene not clear enough to name. This TCR derives from a man in his fifties or sixties in good health and CMV-seronegative. Sequenced material: PBMCs. The DNA sequence reads TGTGCCAGCAGTAGCTCCGGGGTTCGGGCTCGGGGCTACACCTTC. The resulting protein is CASSSSGVRARGYTF.